This T cell receptor (beta chain) was recovered during a study of blood T cell repertoires in COVID-19. Study details: Italy, Spain and the United States were the sources of the convalescent and acute COVID-19 samples.

In the original processing: Reference gene primers were amplified, and this amplification served to estimate nucleated cell counts. Clones were read by immunoSEQ multiplex PCR, and TCRdb kept only the in-frame ones, dropping some. That table is the source of V, J and clone size, and D and trimming were worked out from the DNA. The sample lists 240,000 or so clones, about four fifths occurring once. Germline V gives CDR1 MNHEY, CDR2 SMNVEV (reference sequence). The CDR3 is 13 amino acids. This receptor was identified in a young man who had recovered from COVID-19. V usage is TRBV27 and J usage is TRBJ2-3; 7 nucleotides agree with TRBD2. What was sequenced was peripheral blood. CDR3 nucleotides: TGTGTGGTGCGGGGGTCTAGCACAGATACGCAGTATTTT. Its protein is CVVRGSSTDTQYF.